This is a list of T cell receptor beta chains from one sample in a study of shared T cell receptors in the human thymus. Using immunoSEQ multiplex PCR, the repertoire was profiled, and TCRdb retains in-frame clones only, with some absent. The sample includes over 65,000 clones, nearly 95% seen only once; the top ten take around 0.035%. Sequencing was done on a sample of thymocytes. All receptors come from a human donor. Both conserved end residues are part of each CDR3. The D gene is left open where the match is weak. Not every row has a clone size; where given, it reads once, few, many or a size class.

j_gene: TRBJ1-2
v_gene: TRBV4-1
abundance: -
d_gene: -
CDR3aa: CASSPPRGGVYGYTF
CDR3nt: TGCGCCAGCAGCCCCCCAAGAGGGGGAGTGTATGGCTACACCTTC

j_gene: TRBJ2-2
v_gene: TRBV28
abundance: -
d_gene: TRBD2
CDR3aa: CASSLKTSGSNTGELFF
CDR3nt: TGTGCCAGCAGTTTAAAGACTAGCGGATCGAACACCGGGGAGCTGTTTTTT

j_gene: TRBJ2-7
v_gene: TRBV5-1
abundance: -
d_gene: -
CDR3aa: CASSSSQGSHDEQYF
CDR3nt: TGCGCCAGCAGCTCATCCCAGGGTTCCCACGACGAGCAGTACTTC

j_gene: TRBJ1-1
v_gene: TRBV2
abundance: -
d_gene: -
CDR3aa: CASSEGGRGCTEAFF
CDR3nt: TGTGCCAGCAGTGAGGGGGGACGCGGTTGCACTGAAGCTTTCTTT

j_gene: TRBJ2-2
v_gene: TRBV2
abundance: -
d_gene: -
CDR3aa: CASMPPPQNTGELFF
CDR3nt: TGTGCCAGCATGCCCCCGCCTCAAAACACCGGGGAGCTGTTTTTT

j_gene: TRBJ2-3
v_gene: TRBV9
abundance: -
d_gene: -
CDR3aa: CASSVSRSSSERTDTQYF
CDR3nt: TGTGCCAGCAGCGTCAGTCGTAGTAGTAGCGAACGCACAGATACGCAGTATTTT

j_gene: TRBJ2-1
v_gene: TRBV2
abundance: once
d_gene: -
CDR3aa: CASSEGHQRHEQFF
CDR3nt: TGTGCCAGCAGTGAGGGACACCAAAGGCATGAGCAGTTCTTC

j_gene: TRBJ1-1
v_gene: TRBV19
abundance: -
d_gene: -
CDR3aa: CASSTVRQDRFMNTEAFF
CDR3nt: TGTGCCAGTAGTACGGTACGACAGGACCGCTTCATGAACACTGAAGCTTTCTTT

j_gene: TRBJ1-2
v_gene: TRBV4-1
abundance: -
d_gene: -
CDR3aa: CASSQDDTNPYGYTF
CDR3nt: TGCGCCAGCAGCCAAGATGACACAAACCCCTATGGCTACACCTTC

j_gene: TRBJ1-2
v_gene: TRBV28
abundance: -
d_gene: -
CDR3aa: CASSHTSYMIPGYTF
CDR3nt: TGTGCCAGCAGTCACACGTCGTACATGATACCTGGCTACACCTTC

j_gene: TRBJ1-4
v_gene: TRBV6-6
abundance: once
d_gene: -
CDR3aa: CATAEGGTNEKLFF
CDR3nt: TGTGCCACCGCGGAGGGCGGGACTAATGAAAAACTGTTTTTT

j_gene: TRBJ1-2
v_gene: TRBV10-3
abundance: -
d_gene: TRBD1
CDR3aa: CAISSRDSYGYTF
CDR3nt: TGTGCCATCAGCAGCCGGGACAGCTATGGCTACACCTTC

j_gene: TRBJ2-2
v_gene: TRBV2
abundance: -
d_gene: TRBD2
CDR3aa: CASSEERGGNTGELFF
CDR3nt: TGTGCCAGCAGTGAGGAGCGGGGGGGAAACACCGGGGAGCTGTTTTTT

j_gene: TRBJ1-1
v_gene: TRBV20-1
abundance: -
d_gene: -
CDR3aa: CSASHSIGF
CDR3nt: TGCAGTGCTTCCCATTCTATTGGGTTT

j_gene: TRBJ1-5
v_gene: TRBV5-4
abundance: -
d_gene: TRBD1
CDR3aa: CASSLEPTGNQPQHF
CDR3nt: TGTGCCAGCAGCTTAGAACCGACAGGGAATCAGCCCCAGCATTTT

j_gene: TRBJ2-1
v_gene: TRBV27
abundance: -
d_gene: -
CDR3aa: CASSPKPNEQFF
CDR3nt: TGTGCCAGCAGTCCGAAACCCAATGAGCAGTTCTTC

j_gene: TRBJ2-1
v_gene: TRBV5-5
abundance: -
d_gene: -
CDR3aa: CASSLLVYYNEQFF
CDR3nt: TGTGCCAGCAGCTTACTCGTCTACTACAATGAGCAGTTCTTC

j_gene: TRBJ2-1
v_gene: TRBV10-3
abundance: -
d_gene: -
CDR3aa: CAISERDEVLLNNEQFF
CDR3nt: TGTGCCATCAGTGAGCGGGATGAAGTACTCTTGAACAATGAGCAGTTCTTC

j_gene: TRBJ2-3
v_gene: TRBV7-3
abundance: -
d_gene: TRBD2
CDR3aa: CASSLGGDSTDTQYF
CDR3nt: TGTGCCAGCAGCTTGGGAGGGGACAGCACAGATACGCAGTATTTT

j_gene: TRBJ2-1
v_gene: TRBV5-6
abundance: -
d_gene: TRBD2
CDR3aa: CASSGPGTSGGTLHNEQFF
CDR3nt: TGTGCCAGCAGCGGACCCGGGACTAGCGGGGGGACCCTACACAATGAGCAGTTCTTC

j_gene: TRBJ2-7
v_gene: TRBV20-1
abundance: -
d_gene: -
CDR3aa: CSASSNEQYF
CDR3nt: TGCAGTGCTAGCAGCAACGAGCAGTACTTC

j_gene: TRBJ1-6
v_gene: TRBV19
abundance: -
d_gene: -
CDR3aa: CASSIAGGKERDSPLHF
CDR3nt: TGTGCCAGTAGTATAGCTGGGGGGAAGGAGAGGGATTCACCCCTCCACTTT

j_gene: TRBJ2-1
v_gene: TRBV2
abundance: -
d_gene: TRBD2
CDR3aa: CASSEAVTSGGLNEQFF
CDR3nt: TGTGCCAGCAGTGAAGCCGTCACTAGCGGGGGGCTCAATGAGCAGTTCTTC

j_gene: TRBJ1-1
v_gene: TRBV7-2
abundance: once
d_gene: -
CDR3aa: CASSPLPPVTEAFF
CDR3nt: TGTGCCAGCAGCCCCCTACCCCCGGTCACTGAAGCTTTCTTT

j_gene: TRBJ1-1
v_gene: TRBV5-6
abundance: -
d_gene: -
CDR3aa: CASSLLGVGTEAFF
CDR3nt: TGTGCCAGCAGCTTGTTGGGAGTAGGTACTGAAGCTTTCTTT

j_gene: TRBJ2-4
v_gene: TRBV6-1
abundance: -
d_gene: TRBD1
CDR3aa: CASRGQGAAIQYF
CDR3nt: TGTGCCAGCAGAGGACAGGGGGCGGCCATTCAGTACTTC

j_gene: TRBJ1-3
v_gene: TRBV30
abundance: -
d_gene: TRBD1
CDR3aa: CAWSTGQGRPTIYF
CDR3nt: TGTGCCTGGAGTACAGGACAGGGAAGACCGACCATATATTTT

j_gene: TRBJ1-2
v_gene: TRBV7-2
abundance: -
d_gene: -
CDR3aa: CASSLGPAGYGYTF
CDR3nt: TGTGCCAGCAGCTTAGGTCCAGCGGGTTATGGCTACACCTTC

j_gene: TRBJ2-5
v_gene: TRBV12-5
abundance: -
d_gene: TRBD2
CDR3aa: CASGLVPSGGIQETQYF
CDR3nt: TGTGCTAGTGGTTTGGTACCCAGCGGGGGGATCCAAGAGACCCAGTACTTC

j_gene: TRBJ1-1
v_gene: TRBV23-1
abundance: -
d_gene: -
CDR3aa: CASRTPGDTEAFF
CDR3nt: TGCGCCAGCAGAACCCCCGGGGACACTGAAGCTTTCTTT

j_gene: TRBJ2-5
v_gene: TRBV14
abundance: -
d_gene: -
CDR3aa: CASSHRRRDGETQYF
CDR3nt: TGTGCCAGCAGCCACCGACGCCGGGATGGTGAGACCCAGTACTTC

j_gene: TRBJ2-7
v_gene: TRBV10-3
abundance: -
d_gene: TRBD1
CDR3aa: CAISSGTGPYEQYF
CDR3nt: TGTGCCATCAGCTCTGGGACAGGGCCCTACGAGCAGTACTTC